The 5 T cell receptor beta chains reported below all come from one sample, sequenced in a study of T cells in Graves' hyperthyroidism and ophthalmopathy. Template material for amplifying TCR beta CDR3 regions consisted of RNA transcripts. A first-round RT-PCR of the TCR CDR3 used the HTBI primer set. Each CDR3 protein gets one entry after TCRdb re-called the multiplex PCR reads with MiXCR. The sample includes around 600,000 distinct CDR3 sequences, just under 45% of them seen just once. The specimen sequenced was peripheral blood or thyroid tissue (not recorded which). The receptors derive from an adult man with Graves' disease, either hyperthyroidism or ophthalmopathy (not recorded which).

The chain recombines TRBV15 with TRBJ2-1; D gene ambiguous. V was trimmed by 2 bases and J by 8 bases, leaving 4 bases between them. The CDR3 contains 11 residues. Germline loops: CDR1 LNHNV, CDR2 YYDKDF (reference sequence). CDR3 nucleotide sequence: TGTGCCACCAGCAGAAGAGATGAGCAGTTCTTC. Translation gives CATSRRDEQFF.

This clonotype was recorded at least ten times. The rearrangement joins TRBV7-2 to TRBJ1-6; unclear D gene. Trimming shortened V by 5 bases and J by 14 bases, and 22 bases separated the two germline ends. CDR3 size: 15 residues. From germline, CDR1 is SGHTA and CDR2 FQGNSA. For the CDR3, the DNA is TGTGCCAGCAGCCCAACGCTCGGCCTTGGATCCGCCCTCCACTTT. Residues: CASSPTLGLGSALHF.

This clonotype has a single count. The chain couples TRBV15 to TRBJ1-4; tentatively, D is TRBD1 (6 bases). The CDR3 runs to 17 residues. V was cut by 0 bases and J by 8 bases, with 19 bases left in between. Per germline, CDR1 LNHNV and CDR2 YYDKDF (reference sequence). CDR3 DNA: TGTGCCACCAGCAGAGATAGAGGGGGGCCGGTCGACGAAAAACTGTTTTTT. Amino acid sequence: CATSRDRGGPVDEKLFF.

This clonotype appeared many times. This rearrangement joins TRBV29-1 to TRBJ1-1; no reliable D call. Germline CDR1 is SQVTM and CDR2 is ANQGSEA. This CDR3 is 12 amino acids long. The V and J ends lost 0 bases and 4 bases respectively, with 6 bases between them. CDR3 amino acids: CSVEDGSTEAFF. CDR3 nucleotides: TGCAGCGTTGAAGATGGTAGCACTGAAGCTTTCTTT.

The chain combines TRBV7-9 with TRBJ1-4; D gene ambiguous. This CDR3 has 14 residues. V lost 2 bases and J lost 2, with 6 bases in between. The germline V gene has CDR1 SEHNR and CDR2 FQNEAQ (reference sequence). The CDR3, as DNA: TGTGCCAGCAGCTTAATCGGGACTAATGAAAAACTGTTTTTT. Protein product: CASSLIGTNEKLFF. The entire variable domain, with the rest obtained from reference TRBV7-9 and TRBJ1-4, is as follows: DTGVSQNPRHKITKRGQNVTFRCDPISEHNRLYWYRQTLGQGPEFLTYFQNEAQLEKSRLLSDRFSAERPKGSFSTLEIQRTEQGDSAMYLCASSLIGTNEKLFFGSGTQLSVL.